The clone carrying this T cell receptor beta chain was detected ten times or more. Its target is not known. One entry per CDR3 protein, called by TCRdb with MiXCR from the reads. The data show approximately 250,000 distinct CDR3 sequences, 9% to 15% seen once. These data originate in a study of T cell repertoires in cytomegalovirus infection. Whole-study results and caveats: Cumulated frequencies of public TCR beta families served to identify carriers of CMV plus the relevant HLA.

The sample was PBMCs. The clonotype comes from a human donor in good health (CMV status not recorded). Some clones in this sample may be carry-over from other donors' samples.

CDR3 nucleotide sequence: TGCGCCAGCAGCTTGGGAAGCACGGAGACCCAGTACTTC. This encodes CASSLGSTETQYF. The chain couples TRBV5-1 to TRBJ2-5; unclear D gene. Germline V gene data show CDR1 as SGHRS and CDR2 as YFSETQ. This CDR3 spans 13 amino acids. V dropped 0 bases and J dropped 5 bases, with 8 bases sitting between them.